One sample yielded the 3 T cell receptor beta chains listed below, sequenced in a study of low-dose radiotherapy and immunotherapy resistance in tumors. TRAV- and TRBV-specific primers primed first-strand cDNA, covering alpha and beta chains. TCR amplification ran 15 to 25 PCR cycles using constant-region and V-primer adapter primers. TCRdb reprocessed the reads with MiXCR, giving one entry per CDR3 protein. The table lists approximately 11,000 distinct CDR3 sequences, approximately 55% of them singletons. These receptors were taken from a human donor with advanced metastatic prostate, ovarian, gallbladder or colorectal cancer (not recorded which). This table probably holds off-target reads from a library built for another chain.

J is TRBJ2-1 and V is TRBV24-1; 8 bases are shared with TRBD2. Germline V gene lookup returns CDR1 KGHDR and CDR2 SFDVKD. J was trimmed by 3 bases and V by 3 bases; bases with no gene match: 6. The CDR3 covers 16 residues. Here the CDR3 reads CATSDDGGRIYNEQFF. In DNA, the CDR3 is TGTGCCACCAGTGATGATGGCGGGAGGATCTACAATGAGCAGTTCTTC.

The rearrangement uses TRBV5-1 and TRBJ2-3, with D perhaps matching TRBD2 (5 bases). The CDR3 is 13 amino acids. Germline V gene sequence: CDR1 SGHRS, CDR2 YFSETQ. V lost 4 bases, J lost 6 bases, and 12 bases lay in between. The CDR3 region has the DNA TGCGCCAGCAGCGCGGAGGTACGGGATACGCAGTATTTT. Translation gives CASSAEVRDTQYF.

The rearrangement uses TRBV13 and TRBJ2-5, with unresolved D. Between the trimmed V and J ends, which lost 3 bases and 7 bases, there was a span of 12 bases. The CDR3 is made up of 13 amino acids. Germline V gene lookup returns CDR1 PRHDT and CDR2 FYEKMQ (reference sequence). In nucleotides, the CDR3 is TGTGCCAGCAGCTTGGTCCAGGATGGGACCCAGTACTTC. This translates into CASSLVQDGTQYF.